Shown below are 6 T cell receptor beta chains from a single sample sequenced in a study of T cell changes during pregnancy in multiple sclerosis. Data came from immunoSEQ multiplex PCR; TCRdb stores just in-frame clones and leaves some out. Of 57,000 or so clones in the sample, roughly 93% were seen once. This specimen was peripheral blood, taken in the second trimester of pregnancy. Receptors originate from a female donor with multiple sclerosis, enrolled in a pregnancy study.

This chain uses TRBV10-3 with TRBJ1-2; 8 bases match TRBD1. Germline-derived CDR1 and CDR2 are ENHRY and SYGVKD. This CDR3 is 13 amino acids long. Losses at the gene ends were 6 bases for V and 5 bases for J; bases not matched to a gene: 5. The CDR3 DNA reads as TGTGCCATCAGACAGGGGGGACCGTATGGCTACACCTTC. Translating gives CAIRQGGPYGYTF.

The rearrangement joins TRBV9 to TRBJ1-2; possible D gene TRBD1, 6 bases. This CDR3 region has 13 residues. V was cut by 4 bases and J by 7 bases, with 14 bases left in between. Germline V CDR1 and CDR2: SGDLS, YYNGEE. CDR3 in amino acids: CASSQKQGSGYTF. The CDR3 nucleotides are TGTGCCAGCAGCCAAAAACAGGGATCTGGCTACACCTTC.

The J gene is TRBJ1-4, the V gene TRBV18; TRBD1 matches at 9 bases. V lost 6 bases and J lost 8; bases outside the gene matches: 7. This CDR3 contains 14 residues. Germline V gene data show CDR1 as KGHSH and CDR2 as LQKENI. The CDR3 DNA follows: TGTGCCAGCTCCCCCGGGACAGGGCAAGAAAAACTGTTTTTT. It encodes CASSPGTGQEKLFF.

The V call is TRBV5-1, the J call TRBJ1-1, with D possibly matching TRBD1 (5 bases). Germline V CDR1 and CDR2: SGHRS, YFSETQ. The CDR3 sequence is 16 residues long. V lost 1 base to trimming and J lost 0 bases, with 13 bases between them. The CDR3 loop reads CASSLIALGLNTEAFF. The CDR3 DNA reads TGCGCCAGCAGCTTGATCGCGCTGGGGCTGAACACTGAAGCTTTCTTT.

The chain uses TRBV10-3 and TRBJ2-7; maybe TRBD2 (6 bases). The CDR3 is 13 amino acids. Germline V lookup: CDR1 ENHRY, CDR2 SYGVKD. The V end lost 3 bases, the J end lost 5 bases, and 11 bases lay between the germline ends. The CDR3 loop reads CAISDGGLNEQYF. The CDR3 region has the DNA TGTGCCATCAGTGATGGGGGACTTAACGAGCAGTACTTC.

This clone was seen just once. The rearrangement uses TRBV11-2 and TRBJ2-7; 15 nucleotides agree with TRBD2. The CDR3 runs 19 residues. V gave up 0 bases and J gave up 4 bases; unmatched junction bases: 10. Germline CDR1 reads SGHAT; CDR2 reads FQNNGV. CDR3 DNA sequence: TGTGCCAGCAGCTTAGAAGGACTAGCGGGGGGGTACCCCTTGTACGAGCAGTACTTC. Translation: CASSLEGLAGGYPLYEQYF.